What follows is one T cell receptor beta chain and its context. Authors' methods: For nucleated cells, counts were estimated from reference gene primer amplification. Data came from immunoSEQ multiplex PCR; TCRdb stores just in-frame clones and leaves some out. V and J calls and clone size are copied from that table; D and trimming were computed from the DNA. This sample carries about 80,000 clones, about 82% of them seen once, and the ten largest clones take around 9.6%. This record comes from a study of blood T cell repertoires in COVID-19. Background on the study: COVID-19 samples from acute and convalescent phases originated in the United States, Italy and Spain.

Germline CDR1 is KGHDR and CDR2 is SFDVKD. V was clipped by 0 bases and J by 8 bases, with 14 bases between them. The length of the CDR3 is 15 residues. The clonotype was recovered from a man aged 45-65 years with COVID-19, enrolled during active disease. The specimen sequenced was peripheral blood. The V gene is TRBV24-1, the J gene TRBJ2-3, with a possible D match to TRBD2 (5 bases). CDR3 coding DNA: TGTGCCACCAGTGATTTGGGGGAGTCCACGGGTACGCAGTATTTT. Its translation: CATSDLGESTGTQYF.